This TCR beta chain was sequenced in a study of blood T cells in healthy people across ages. Study-level results: While age rose, TCR beta diversity per million T cells dropped in a roughly linear way. Whereas aged donors had fewer naive CD4+ cells, long-lived donors had more of them and higher diversity.

CDR3 length: 15 residues. Worth noting for this clonotype: Antigen unknown. It may be a read error: a sequence one base away is much more abundant.

A sample-barcoded 5' primer and a J-beta primer mix were used in a second PCR of roughly 7 to 12 cycles. One entry per CDR3 protein results from TCRdb running MiXCR on the 5' RACE reads. The sample consists of about 1.5 million distinct CDR3 sequences, 42% of them appearing once. The sequencing sample was made of blood. This receptor was obtained from a woman under 30 in good health. The chain uses TRBV12-3 or TRBV12-4 and TRBJ2-1; D possibly corresponds to TRBD2 (6 bases). CDR3 nucleotide sequence: TGTACCAGCAGTTCATCGGGACTCCCATACAATGAGCAGTTCTTC. Its protein product is CTSSSSGLPYNEQFF.